What follows are 25 T cell receptor beta chains derived from one specimen sequenced in a study of blood T cell repertoires in COVID-19. Repertoires were generated with immunoSEQ multiplex PCR, while TCRdb's copy carries only in-frame clones and drops some. The profile covers 250,000 to 300,000 clones, with over 65% appearing a single time and about 4.5% taken by the ten largest. Specimen: peripheral blood. Source of these receptors: a man aged 55 to 70 who had recovered from COVID-19.

The chain uses TRBV5-5 and TRBJ2-7; maybe TRBD2 (5 bases). CDR1 and CDR2 (germline): SGHKS, YYEKEE (reference sequence). This CDR3 has 15 amino acids. V lost 0 bases and J 3 bases, leaving 13 bases between the germline ends. The CDR3 spells CASSLAGSGIYEQYF. The DNA of the CDR3 is TGTGCCAGCAGCTTGGCCGGATCGGGAATCTACGAGCAGTACTTC.

The chain couples TRBV7-7 to TRBJ1-1; no clear D gene. CDR3 length equals 13 residues. V gave up 4 bases and J gave up 1 base, with 7 bases separating them. Per germline, CDR1 SSHAT and CDR2 FNYEAQ (reference sequence). This CDR3 is CASSSNRNTEAFF. Written as DNA, the CDR3 is TGTGCCAGCAGCTCGAACAGGAACACTGAAGCTTTCTTT.

The chain uses TRBV18 and TRBJ1-5; D not resolved. Germline loops: CDR1 KGHSH, CDR2 LQKENI. The CDR3 has 16 amino acids. Trimming removed 3 bases from V and 4 bases from J, with 16 bases in between. The CDR3 DNA reads TGTGCCAGCTCACCCTCGGCAGCCCCAGGAAATCAGCCCCAGCATTTT. Its protein product is CASSPSAAPGNQPQHF.

The chain recombines TRBV9 with TRBJ2-3; 7 positions match TRBD1. The junction had 8 bases not matched to a gene; V was cut back by 4 bases and J by 0 bases. There are 16 residues in the CDR3. Germline-derived CDR1 and CDR2 are SGDLS and YYNGEE. The CDR3 protein is CASSIRDSHSTDTQYF. CDR3 DNA: TGTGCCAGCAGCATAAGGGACAGCCACAGCACAGATACGCAGTATTTT.

The genes are TRBV5-1 and TRBJ2-3, with 7 bases identical to TRBD1. The ends lost 0 bases at V and 0 bases at J; junction bases unmatched: 4. This CDR3 is 16 amino acids long. Germline values: CDR1 SGHRS, CDR2 YFSETQ. As DNA, the CDR3 is TGCGCCAGCAGCTTGGTCGGGACAGCTAGCACAGATACGCAGTATTTT. Translation: CASSLVGTASTDTQYF.

V is TRBV11-2 and J is TRBJ2-1; 9 bases are a match to TRBD1. After removal of 5 bases from V and 7 bases from J, the junction contained 3 bases not matched to a gene. There are 13 residues in the CDR3. Germline CDR1 SGHAT, CDR2 FQNNGV. In DNA, the CDR3 is TGTGCCAGCAGCCGAGACAGGGGGAATGAGCAGTTCTTC. It codes for CASSRDRGNEQFF.

The chain uses TRBV29-1 and TRBJ1-2; possible D gene TRBD1, 5 bases. Per the germline V gene, CDR1 is SQVTM and CDR2 is ANQGSEA. The length of the CDR3 is 11 residues. The V end lost 3 bases, the J end lost 7 bases, and 9 bases lay between the germline ends. The CDR3 nucleotides read TGCAGCGTTGACCAGGGCCCTGGCTACACCTTC. As protein: CSVDQGPGYTF.

The CDR3 here is CASSYEATNTGELFF. CDR3 DNA: TGTGCCAGCAGTTACGAGGCCACCAACACCGGGGAGCTGTTTTTT. V is TRBV6-6 and J is TRBJ2-2; D uncertain. V dropped 2 bases and J dropped 2 bases, with 9 bases sitting between them. Germline V lookup: CDR1 MNHNY, CDR2 SVGAGI (reference sequence). This CDR3 comprises 15 residues.

V usage is TRBV28 and J usage is TRBJ1-4, with TRBD1 matching over 7 bases. V lost 6 bases and J lost 5; bases outside the gene matches: 6. CDR1 is MDHEN and CDR2 is SYDVKM in the germline V gene. The CDR3 is 14 amino acids. The CDR3 DNA follows: TGTGCCAGCAGAAACAGGGGTGGAAATGAAAAACTGTTTTTT. Translated: CASRNRGGNEKLFF. The complete variable domain, with remaining parts taken from reference TRBV28 and TRBJ1-4, reads DVKVTQSSRYLVKRTGEKVFLECVQDMDHENMFWYRQDPGLGLRLIYFSYDVKMKEKGDIPEGYSVSREKKERFSLILESASTNQTSMYLCASRNRGGNEKLFFGSGTQLSVL.

The genes are TRBV7-9 and TRBJ1-1, with unresolved D. Germline lookup yields CDR1 SEHNR and CDR2 FQNEAQ (reference sequence). The CDR3 extends over 15 amino acids. Trimming took off 1 base at V and 1 base at J, with 10 bases between the two ends. The CDR3 loop reads CASSLGVGPNTEAFF. The CDR3 nucleotides are TGTGCCAGCAGCTTAGGAGTGGGCCCGAACACTGAAGCTTTCTTT.

This chain connects TRBV7-9 to TRBJ2-1; D not certain. The V gene's germline CDR1 is SEHNR and CDR2 FQNEAQ (reference sequence). This CDR3 is 12 amino acids long. The V and J ends lost 1 base and 8 bases respectively, with 6 bases between them. CDR3 bases: TGTGCCAGCAGCTTAGTATCTTATGAGCAGTTCTTC. Amino acid sequence: CASSLVSYEQFF.

This clone was observed a single time. J is TRBJ2-3 and V is TRBV9; D may be TRBD1 (6 bases). This CDR3 region has 15 residues. CDR1 is SGDLS, CDR2 YYNGEE, per germline. V was trimmed by 5 bases and J by 0 bases, leaving 13 bases between them. The CDR3: CASSADRGSTDTQYF. CDR3 nucleotides: TGTGCCAGCAGTGCAGATAGGGGGAGCACAGATACGCAGTATTTT. The full variable domain, completed using reference TRBV9 and TRBJ2-3, is DSGVTQTPKHLITATGQRVTLRCSPRSGDLSVYWYQQSLDQGLQFLIQYYNGEERAKGNILERFSAQQFPDLHSELNLSSLELGDSALYFCASSADRGSTDTQYFGPGTRLTVL.

The chain recombines TRBV3-1 (or the pseudogene TRBV3-2) with TRBJ1-6; 8 bases match TRBD1. Trimming took 9 bases from V and 7 from J; bases not matched to a gene: 5. This CDR3 has 13 amino acids. The germline V gene has CDR1 LGHDT and CDR2 YNNKEL (reference sequence). The CDR3 region has the DNA TGTGCCAGTCAGGGGGCGTGGAATTCACCCCTCCACTTT. Its protein is CASQGAWNSPLHF.

The chain carries TRBV5-5 and TRBJ2-7; possible D gene TRBD1, 6 bases. The CDR3 runs to 16 residues. Germline V gives CDR1 SGHKS, CDR2 YYEKEE (reference sequence). V dropped 0 bases and J dropped 3 bases, with 16 bases sitting between them. The CDR3 bases are TGTGCCAGCAGCTTGGCAGGGGCAGGGGTACGCTACGAGCAGTACTTC. Its protein is CASSLAGAGVRYEQYF.

This chain connects TRBV5-6 to TRBJ1-5; a weak D match, TRBD1 (5 bases). V lost 4 bases to trimming and J lost 7 bases, with 18 bases between them. CDR1 is SGHDT, CDR2 YYEEEE, per germline. The CDR3 covers 15 residues. The CDR3 is CASSRRTASGQPQHF. CDR3 nucleotide sequence: TGTGCCAGCAGCAGGCGGACGGCCTCAGGGCAGCCCCAGCATTTT.

This chain links TRBV18 with TRBJ1-5; 8 bases line up with TRBD1. The CDR3 sequence is 16 residues long. CDR1 is KGHSH, CDR2 LQKENI, per germline. J gave up 3 bases and V 3 bases, and 7 bases lay outside the gene matches. The CDR3 DNA sequence: TGTGCCAGCTCACCCCCGGGGACAGGAGCCAATCAGCCCCAGCATTTT. This gives the protein CASSPPGTGANQPQHF.

The table lists this clone with a few counts. The J gene is TRBJ2-7, the V gene TRBV5-6; no definite D call. This CDR3 has 13 amino acids. Trimming shortened V by 0 bases and J by 2 bases, and 6 bases separated the two germline ends. Germline V gene lookup returns CDR1 SGHDT and CDR2 YYEEEE. The CDR3 sequence: CASSLGRTYEQYF. In DNA, the CDR3 is TGTGCCAGCAGCTTGGGCAGGACCTACGAGCAGTACTTC.

Details on this clone: The sample carries other DNA sequences with the same CDR3. This chain links TRBV3-1 (or the pseudogene TRBV3-2) with TRBJ2-6; the D is unclear. Germline assignment: CDR1 LGHDT and CDR2 YNNKEL (reference sequence). Between the trimmed V and J ends, which lost 4 bases and 0 bases, there was a span of 4 bases. The CDR3 loop spans 14 amino acids. The CDR3 nucleotides are TGTGCCAGCAGCCCGAGCTCTGGGGCCAACGTCCTGACTTTC. This gives the protein CASSPSSGANVLTF.

The chain uses TRBV5-8 and TRBJ2-7, with TRBD2 as a possible D gene (6 bases). The CDR3 is made up of 14 amino acids. V was pared by 9 bases and J by 4 bases, with 20 bases between. Germline CDR1 and CDR2: SGHTS and YDEGEE. Here the CDR3 DNA reads TGTGCCATTCCATCGGGCGGTGCGGGATACGAGCAGTACTTC. The encoded protein is CAIPSGGAGYEQYF. The variable domain in full, with the rest retrieved from reference TRBV5-8 and TRBJ2-7, is EAGVTQSPTHLIKTRGQQATLRCSPISGHTSVYWYQQALGLGLQFLLWYDEGEERNRGNFPPRFSGRQFPNYSSELNVNALELEDSALYLCAIPSGGAGYEQYFGPGTRLTVT.

The J gene is TRBJ1-5, the V gene TRBV28; D is unclear. V lost 7 bases and J lost 2, with 15 bases in between. CDR1 and CDR2 (germline): MDHEN, SYDVKM. This CDR3 is 15 amino acids long. For the CDR3, the DNA is TGTGCCAGCACCCTGTTCAGCAGGCGCAATCAGCCCCAGCATTTT. This translates into CASTLFSRRNQPQHF. Based on the CDR3 plus reference TRBV28 and TRBJ1-5, the full variable domain is DVKVTQSSRYLVKRTGEKVFLECVQDMDHENMFWYRQDPGLGLRLIYFSYDVKMKEKGDIPEGYSVSREKKERFSLILESASTNQTSMYLCASTLFSRRNQPQHFGDGTRLSIL.

This clone was recorded a few times. J is TRBJ1-6 and V is TRBV27, with 7 bases aligning to TRBD1. The CDR3 extends over 14 amino acids. The germline V gene encodes CDR1 MNHEY and CDR2 SMNVEV (reference sequence). J was trimmed by 6 bases and V by 6 bases; bases with no gene match: 5. As DNA, the CDR3 is TGTGCCAGCAGGGGACAGACTTTTAATTCACCCCTCCACTTT. This sequence encodes CASRGQTFNSPLHF.

This chain joins TRBV19 and TRBJ2-1; 9 nucleotides line up with TRBD2. Germline assignment: CDR1 LNHDA and CDR2 SQIVND (reference sequence). With 7 bases clipped from V and 9 bases from J, the junction kept 10 bases outside the gene matches. This CDR3 is built from 14 residues. This CDR3 reads CASMKSGRYGEQFF. The CDR3 coding sequence is TGTGCCAGTATGAAAAGCGGGAGGTATGGTGAGCAGTTCTTC.

The chain links TRBV19 to TRBJ2-3; maybe TRBD1 (5 bases). The CDR3 extends over 14 amino acids. Germline V gene lookup returns CDR1 LNHDA and CDR2 SQIVND (reference sequence). V gave up 1 base and J gave up 10 bases, with 15 bases separating them. The CDR3 nucleotides read TGTGCCAGTAGTATAGGGATGTCACAGGTTCCGCAGTATTTT. Protein product: CASSIGMSQVPQYF.

The rearrangement joins TRBV14 to TRBJ1-4; tentatively, D is TRBD1 (5 bases). This CDR3 is built from 15 residues. V was trimmed by 0 bases and J by 6 bases, leaving 11 bases between them. Germline lookup yields CDR1 SGHDN and CDR2 FVKESK. CDR3 residues: CASSQDGGSYEKLFF. The CDR3 bases are TGTGCCAGCAGCCAAGATGGGGGGAGTTATGAAAAACTGTTTTTT.

V gene TRBV27 combines with J gene TRBJ1-2; TRBD1 agrees at 8 bases. Losses at the gene ends were 6 bases for V and 7 bases for J; bases not matched to a gene: 10. Germline V gene lookup returns CDR1 MNHEY and CDR2 SMNVEV (reference sequence). The CDR3 is 14 amino acids. CDR3 DNA: TGTGCCAGCAGCAAAGGGACAGGTGTAGGTGGCTACACCTTC. This gives the protein CASSKGTGVGGYTF.